This entry features one T cell receptor (beta chain) sequence. The data were obtained in a study of OX40 agonist ivuxolimab in advanced cancers. V lost 1 base to trimming and J lost 2 bases, with 9 bases between them. Germline CDR1 reads LGHNA; CDR2 reads YNFKEQ. This CDR3 has 15 amino acids. Assay: immunoSEQ multiplex PCR; the TCRdb copy retains only in-frame clones and omits some. This sample yields tens of thousands of clones, of which 85% to 95% are seen a single time; 13% belongs to the top ten. The sequence came from an adult with an advanced solid tumor such as melanoma, head and neck, liver or kidney cancer. This specimen was CD4+ or CD8+ T cells sorted from blood, taken in a trial of the OX40 agonist ivuxolimab. The rearrangement links TRBV4-2 to TRBJ1-3, with D unclear. This CDR3 reads CASSQAETPGNTIYF. In DNA form, the CDR3 reads TGTGCCAGCAGCCAAGCAGAGACGCCTGGAAACACCATATATTTT.